A selection of T cell receptor beta chains follows, all from one sample in a study of graft-versus-host responses after intestinal transplantation. Clones were read by immunoSEQ multiplex PCR, and TCRdb kept only the in-frame ones, dropping some. The table records some 110,000 clones, around 94% of them present only once. No cognate antigen is known for these TCRs. The input for sequencing was unstimulated CD8+ T cells sorted from spleen or lymph node cells, taken before transplant. The receptors come from a human donor who was the organ donor for an intestinal transplant. Both conserved end residues are part of each CDR3. Each record gives: D gene, V gene, J gene, clone size, CDR3 DNA, CDR3 protein. D genes are given only for firm matches. Clone size is given for some rows only: seen once, a few or many times, or a class if the clone is expanded.

D: NA
V: TRBV28
J: TRBJ2-1
size: few
DNA: TGTGCCAGCAGTTTAAGGTGTACGCAGTTCTTC
CDR3: CASSLRCTQFF

D: NA
V: TRBV27
J: TRBJ2-3
size: NA
DNA: TGTGCCAGCAGTTTATGGGTTTCGGGGTTGGGCCCAGATACGCAGTATTTT
CDR3: CASSLWVSGLGPDTQYF

D: NA
V: TRBV27
J: TRBJ2-2
size: few
DNA: TGTGCCAGCAGTTGGACAAACACCGGGGAGCTGTTTTTT
CDR3: CASSWTNTGELFF

D: TRBD1
V: TRBV30
J: TRBJ2-7
size: NA
DNA: TGTGCCTGGAGCGGGACAGTGGGGACCTACGAGCAGTACTTC
CDR3: CAWSGTVGTYEQYF

D: NA
V: TRBV27
J: TRBJ1-1
size: few
DNA: TGTGCCAGCAGCGCCGGGACCCTGAACACTGAAGCTTTCTTT
CDR3: CASSAGTLNTEAFF

D: NA
V: TRBV5-6
J: TRBJ1-1
size: NA
DNA: TGTGCCAGCAGCATATTAGGCTCCCGCACTGAAGCTTTCTTT
CDR3: CASSILGSRTEAFF

D: NA
V: TRBV5-1
J: TRBJ2-3
size: once
DNA: TGCGCCAGCAGCTTGCTCATTTCCTCCGATACGCAGTATTTT
CDR3: CASSLLISSDTQYF

D: NA
V: TRBV5-6
J: TRBJ1-4
size: few
DNA: TGTGCCAGCAGCGACACCTGGGAAGAAAAACTGTTTTTT
CDR3: CASSDTWEEKLFF

D: NA
V: TRBV5-6
J: TRBJ2-1
size: NA
DNA: TGTGCCAGCAGCTTGGGGTCAGGGCTTTGGGACAATGAGCAGTTCTTC
CDR3: CASSLGSGLWDNEQFF

D: NA
V: TRBV27
J: TRBJ2-7
size: NA
DNA: TGTGCCAGCAGTTTATCGATCAGCCCACACGAGCAGTACTTC
CDR3: CASSLSISPHEQYF

D: TRBD2
V: TRBV15
J: TRBJ2-3
size: NA
DNA: TGTGCCACCAGCAGAGATAGCGGAACTAGCGGGAATCGGGCAGATACGCAGTATTTT
CDR3: CATSRDSGTSGNRADTQYF

D: NA
V: TRBV7-6
J: TRBJ2-1
size: NA
DNA: TGTGCCAGCAGCTTAGCGCTAAATGAACCTCCCGATGAGCAGTTCTTC
CDR3: CASSLALNEPPDEQFF

D: TRBD1
V: TRBV27
J: TRBJ2-1
size: NA
DNA: TGTGCCAGCAGTTTGGGACAGGGTGCCTACAATGAGCAGTTCTTC
CDR3: CASSLGQGAYNEQFF

D: NA
V: TRBV5-5
J: TRBJ2-7
size: NA
DNA: TGTGCCAGCAGCATTCAAGGGATGCCGAAGTCCTACGAGCAGTACTTC
CDR3: CASSIQGMPKSYEQYF

D: TRBD1
V: TRBV6-1
J: TRBJ1-1
size: NA
DNA: TGTGCCAGCAGTGAAACCCGGGACAGGGGTGGTAACACTGAAGCTTTCTTT
CDR3: CASSETRDRGGNTEAFF

D: NA
V: TRBV5-4
J: TRBJ2-2
size: NA
DNA: TGTGCCAGCAGCTTGCGAAAGGGCGGGGAGCTGTTTTTT
CDR3: CASSLRKGGELFF

D: NA
V: TRBV10-3
J: TRBJ2-7
size: NA
DNA: TGTGCCATCAGGGCCAACAGATCCTACGAGCAGTACTTC
CDR3: CAIRANRSYEQYF

D: NA
V: TRBV11-2
J: TRBJ1-4
size: NA
DNA: TGTGCCAGCAGCTGGACGGGGGCAACTAATGAAAAACTGTTTTTT
CDR3: CASSWTGATNEKLFF

D: TRBD1
V: TRBV27
J: TRBJ2-7
size: NA
DNA: TGTGCCAGCAGTTTATTAGTTTCTGGGACAGGAAGACCCTACGAGCAGTACTTC
CDR3: CASSLLVSGTGRPYEQYF

D: NA
V: TRBV7-2
J: TRBJ2-3
size: NA
DNA: TGTGCCAGCAGCTTAGATGCGTCGGGTGGTTGGGGCACAGATACGCAGTATTTT
CDR3: CASSLDASGGWGTDTQYF

D: TRBD1
V: TRBV28
J: TRBJ1-4
size: NA
DNA: TGTGCCAGCAGTTCACAGGGGGCGGGGGCTAATGAAAAACTGTTTTTT
CDR3: CASSSQGAGANEKLFF

D: TRBD2
V: TRBV2
J: TRBJ2-1
size: NA
DNA: TGTGCCAGCAGTGGAGGACTAGCGGGAAGACCTGGGGAAAATGAGCAGTTCTTC
CDR3: CASSGGLAGRPGENEQFF

D: TRBD1
V: TRBV9
J: TRBJ2-7
size: NA
DNA: TGTGCCAGCAGCGTAGAGCCGGGGACAGGGTTTCTCTTGCCCTACGAGCAGTACTTC
CDR3: CASSVEPGTGFLLPYEQYF

D: NA
V: TRBV11-2
J: TRBJ2-1
size: NA
DNA: TGTGCCAGCAGCCGTCCCGTGGCTAGCTACAATGAGCAGTTCTTC
CDR3: CASSRPVASYNEQFF

D: NA
V: TRBV5-6
J: TRBJ1-4
size: NA
DNA: TGTGCCAGCAGCTATAAACAGGGAAGGGTGGCGACTAATGAAAAACTGTTTTTT
CDR3: CASSYKQGRVATNEKLFF

D: NA
V: TRBV5-1
J: TRBJ1-2
size: NA
DNA: TGCGCCAGCAGCTTGGATAACAGGAATATCTATGGCTACACCTTC
CDR3: CASSLDNRNIYGYTF

D: NA
V: TRBV5-1
J: TRBJ2-3
size: NA
DNA: TGCGCCAGCAGCTTGGTGGAGTGGGATACGCAGTATTTT
CDR3: CASSLVEWDTQYF

D: TRBD1
V: TRBV28
J: TRBJ1-5
size: NA
DNA: TGTGCCAGCAGTCCCGGACAGGGTGTGAGTCAGCCCCAGCATTTT
CDR3: CASSPGQGVSQPQHF

D: NA
V: TRBV9
J: TRBJ2-2
size: once
DNA: TGTGCCAGCAGCGTAGTCGGGGGCGCCAACACCGGGGAGCTGTTTTTT
CDR3: CASSVVGGANTGELFF

D: NA
V: TRBV5-4
J: TRBJ2-5
size: once
DNA: TGTGCCAGCAGCGGGATCGACGCCCAAGAGACCCAGTACTTC
CDR3: CASSGIDAQETQYF

D: NA
V: TRBV6-5
J: TRBJ2-7
size: NA
DNA: TGTGCCAGCAGTTACGGGAGCTCCGAGCAGTACTTC
CDR3: CASSYGSSEQYF

D: TRBD1
V: TRBV2
J: TRBJ1-1
size: NA
DNA: TGTGCCAGCAGGACAGGGGTCCTGAGGGGGACTGAAGCTTTCTTT
CDR3: CASRTGVLRGTEAFF

D: TRBD2
V: TRBV14
J: TRBJ2-3
size: NA
DNA: TGTGCCAGCAGCCCCCAGCGGGAGGGGGCAGATACGCAGTATTTT
CDR3: CASSPQREGADTQYF

D: NA
V: TRBV9
J: TRBJ2-1
size: NA
DNA: TGTGCCAGCAGCACCCAGGGGTATATAAATGAGCAGTTCTTC
CDR3: CASSTQGYINEQFF

D: TRBD2
V: TRBV9
J: TRBJ2-5
size: NA
DNA: TGTGCCACCAAGCCCCCTAGCGGGAGGGGACAGACCCAGTACTTC
CDR3: CATKPPSGRGQTQYF

D: NA
V: TRBV18
J: TRBJ1-1
size: NA
DNA: TGTGCCAGCTCACCCGAAACCAGTGGATGGAACACTGAAGCTTTCTTT
CDR3: CASSPETSGWNTEAFF

D: TRBD2
V: TRBV10-3
J: TRBJ2-2
size: NA
DNA: TGTGCCATCAGTGAGTCTGGGACTAGAGAGGGGCGGAACACCGGGGAGCTGTTTTTT
CDR3: CAISESGTREGRNTGELFF

D: TRBD2
V: TRBV9
J: TRBJ2-3
size: NA
DNA: TGTGCCAGCAGCCAGACGACTAGCGGCCTTACAGATACGCAGTATTTT
CDR3: CASSQTTSGLTDTQYF

D: NA
V: TRBV27
J: TRBJ1-2
size: NA
DNA: TGTGCCAGCAGTTGGGGCAGTAACTATGGCTACACCTTC
CDR3: CASSWGSNYGYTF

D: TRBD2
V: TRBV18
J: TRBJ2-1
size: NA
DNA: TGTGCCAGCTCACCACGCCAGCGGGAAATTATCACCTACAATGAGCAGTTCTTC
CDR3: CASSPRQREIITYNEQFF

D: TRBD2
V: TRBV7-9
J: TRBJ2-2
size: once
DNA: TGTGCCAGCAGCTTAGCCCCTGGACTAGCGGTGAACACCGGGGAGCTGTTTTTT
CDR3: CASSLAPGLAVNTGELFF

D: NA
V: TRBV30
J: TRBJ1-2
size: NA
DNA: TGTGCCTGGAAACCGGGCTACTCTAACTATGGCTACACCTTC
CDR3: CAWKPGYSNYGYTF

D: TRBD1
V: TRBV11-2
J: TRBJ2-5
size: once
DNA: TGTGCCAGCAGCCTTGAGACAGGGGGGCTCCAAGAGACCCAGTACTTC
CDR3: CASSLETGGLQETQYF

D: TRBD1
V: TRBV6-1
J: TRBJ1-2
size: once
DNA: TGTGCCAGCAGTGCGCTTCGACAGGGATCCCCTCCATATGGCTACACCTTC
CDR3: CASSALRQGSPPYGYTF

D: TRBD2
V: TRBV19
J: TRBJ2-1
size: few
DNA: TGTGCCAGTAGTATAGGACTAGCGGGCTACAATGAGCAGTTCTTC
CDR3: CASSIGLAGYNEQFF

D: NA
V: TRBV14
J: TRBJ1-2
size: NA
DNA: TGTGCCAGCAGCCAAGAGGTAGTTACCCTTACCTTC
CDR3: CASSQEVVTLTF

D: NA
V: TRBV6-4
J: TRBJ1-2
size: NA
DNA: TGTGCCAGCAGTCCGGATCGGGGCACGAACTATGGCTACACCTTC
CDR3: CASSPDRGTNYGYTF

D: TRBD2
V: TRBV7-2
J: TRBJ2-7
size: NA
DNA: TGTGCCAGCAGCCCAGGACTAGCGGTCTACGAGCAGTACTTC
CDR3: CASSPGLAVYEQYF

D: NA
V: TRBV28
J: TRBJ2-7
size: NA
DNA: TGTGCCAGCAGTCCCCACAGGATAGTGGCCTACGAGCAGTACTTC
CDR3: CASSPHRIVAYEQYF

D: NA
V: TRBV6-1
J: TRBJ2-7
size: NA
DNA: TGTGCCAGCAGTGAAGAGGTTAGTTACGAGCAGTACTTC
CDR3: CASSEEVSYEQYF

D: NA
V: TRBV6-1
J: TRBJ2-5
size: NA
DNA: TGTGCCAGCCAAGGGTACCAAGAGACCCAGTACTTC
CDR3: CASQGYQETQYF

D: TRBD1
V: TRBV2
J: TRBJ1-2
size: NA
DNA: TGTGCCAGCAGGGACAGGGGAGATGGCTACACCTTC
CDR3: CASRDRGDGYTF

D: TRBD2
V: TRBV7-2
J: TRBJ2-1
size: NA
DNA: TGTGCCAGCAGCCCTTGGGCGGGAGGGCCGGATGAGCAGTTCTTC
CDR3: CASSPWAGGPDEQFF

D: NA
V: TRBV5-1
J: TRBJ2-3
size: NA
DNA: TGCGCCAGCAGCTTCGTGACAGGACTTAGCACAGATACGCAGTATTTT
CDR3: CASSFVTGLSTDTQYF

D: NA
V: TRBV7-9
J: TRBJ2-7
size: NA
DNA: TGTGCCAGCAGCTTAAATCCCACAGGCGAGCAGTACTTC
CDR3: CASSLNPTGEQYF

D: TRBD1
V: TRBV9
J: TRBJ2-7
size: NA
DNA: TGTGCCAGCAGCGCGGGACAGGGCGAGCAGTACTTC
CDR3: CASSAGQGEQYF

D: NA
V: TRBV10-2
J: TRBJ1-1
size: NA
DNA: TGCGCCAGCAGTGAGTCCTATGGAACTGAAGCTTTCTTT
CDR3: CASSESYGTEAFF

D: NA
V: TRBV19
J: TRBJ2-7
size: NA
DNA: TGTGCCAGTAGTTCACTCCCTGGATCTTACGAGCAGTACTTC
CDR3: CASSSLPGSYEQYF

D: TRBD2
V: TRBV11-2
J: TRBJ2-5
size: NA
DNA: TGTGCCAGCAGCTTAAGCCTAGCGGGGGAGACCCAGTACTTC
CDR3: CASSLSLAGETQYF

D: NA
V: TRBV19
J: TRBJ2-3
size: NA
DNA: TGTGCCAGTACCCTGGGTTGGGAGGATACGCAGTATTTT
CDR3: CASTLGWEDTQYF